Given below is one TCR beta chain in context. Its target is unknown. Clones were read by immunoSEQ multiplex PCR, and TCRdb kept only the in-frame ones, dropping some. The table shows about 130,000 clones, with about nine tenths occurring only once. The sample is drawn from a study of graft-versus-host responses after intestinal transplantation. CDR1 and CDR2 from the germline V gene are LNHDA and SQIVND (reference sequence). Trimming shortened V by 5 bases and J by 10 bases, and 17 bases separated the two germline ends. The CDR3 totals 13 residues. The source of this sequence is a human donor who received an intestinal transplant. The sequencing here drew on unstimulated CD4+ T cells sorted from spleen or lymph node cells, taken before intestinal transplant. The chain carries TRBV19 and TRBJ1-1, with D perhaps TRBD1 (6 bases). CDR3: CASSFPGGQGAFF. DNA for the CDR3: TGTGCCAGTAGTTTCCCCGGGGGCCAGGGAGCTTTCTTT.